The sequence of this T cell receptor beta chain was determined in a study of cytomegalovirus exposure and HLA in healthy donors. As regards this clone: No antigen is known for it.

The PCR ran on 60 Vbeta and 13 Jbeta primers. Assay used: immunoSEQ multiplex PCR; TCRdb lists only in-frame clones, some missing. Here the sample spans tens of thousands of clones, around three quarters being singletons. General study findings and limits: Later work associated over 15,000 TCR beta sequences with HLA alleles at 0.05 false discovery rate. An Asian-associated ancestry cluster reportedly showed fewer N-insertions than the approximately 690-donor mean in a later analysis. Per published reports, the classifier diagnosed cytomegalovirus status with high specificity and sensitivity. For most TCR beta V segments, an earlier analysis put the productive rate at about 90% or about 30% of the time.

CDR3 length: 13 residues. Per the germline V gene, CDR1 is LGHNA and CDR2 is YSLEER. Trimming cost V 4 bases and J 6 bases, with 10 bases left between them. The gene calls are TRBV4-3 and TRBJ1-5, with TRBD1 as a possible D gene (5 bases). Material for sequencing was PBMCs. The TCR sequence derives from a male donor in good health and CMV-seronegative. CDR3 DNA: TGCGCCAGCAGCCCAGGGATGGGTCAGCCCCAGCATTTT. This sequence encodes CASSPGMGQPQHF.